A single sample gave rise to the 19 T cell receptor beta chains below, sequenced in a study of T cell responses to AZD1222 COVID-19 vaccine. Some clones are missing from TCRdb's copy, which holds only in-frame ones; the method was immunoSEQ multiplex PCR. Altogether under 150,000 clones are present, roughly 92% being singletons, with the ten largest covering about a tenth. Here the sequenced sample was peripheral blood, taken 28 days after the second AZD1222 dose. The receptors were sampled from an adult who received the AZD1222 COVID-19 vaccine.

J is TRBJ1-5 and V is TRBV6-1; a weak D match, TRBD1 (6 bases). The germline V gene has CDR1 MNHNS and CDR2 SASEGT. The CDR3 runs to 15 residues. V was pared by 2 bases and J by 7 bases, with 15 bases between. The CDR3 DNA reads as TGTGCCAGCAGTGAATACCCACAGGGTACCCAGCCCCAGCATTTT. Translation: CASSEYPQGTQPQHF.

The rearrangement uses TRBV12-5 and TRBJ1-5; D gene ambiguous. In germline, CDR1 is LGHNT, CDR2 FRNRAP. V was clipped by 1 base and J by 7 bases, with 14 bases between them. This CDR3 is built from 15 residues. The CDR3 sequence: CASGLDDMPGQPQHF. In nucleotides, the CDR3 is TGTGCTAGTGGTTTGGACGACATGCCGGGGCAGCCCCAGCATTTT.

Here the CDR3 reads CASSYYFNTGELFF. CDR3 bases: TGTGCCAGCAGTTACTACTTCAACACCGGGGAGCTGTTTTTT. The chain carries TRBV6-6 and TRBJ2-2, with D uncertain. Per germline, CDR1 MNHNY and CDR2 SVGAGI (reference sequence). Trimming removed 1 base from V and 2 bases from J, with 5 bases in between. The CDR3 has 14 residues.

V usage is TRBV9 and J usage is TRBJ1-3; D unresolved. The CDR3 covers 14 residues. Germline assignment: CDR1 SGDLS and CDR2 YYNGEE. Deletions cut 1 base from V and 0 bases from J, with 5 bases between. Written as DNA, the CDR3 is TGTGCCAGCAGCGTACGGGGCTCTGGAAACACCATATATTTT. It yields the protein CASSVRGSGNTIYF.

The J gene is TRBJ1-6, the V gene TRBV6-2 or TRBV6-3; no definite D call. The CDR3 loop spans 15 amino acids. With 5 bases removed from V and 7 bases from J, the gap between germline ends came to 15 bases. The germline V gene has CDR1 MNHEY and CDR2 SVGEGT. The DNA for the CDR3 is TGTGCCAGCAGTCCCCGGAGGCAGGTGAATTCACCCCTCCACTTT. Translation gives CASSPRRQVNSPLHF.

This chain's CDR3 is CAWGTYGYTF. CDR3 in DNA: TGTGCCTGGGGGACCTATGGCTACACCTTC. The chain combines TRBV30 with TRBJ1-2; maybe TRBD1 (5 bases). Germline V lookup: CDR1 GTSNPN, CDR2 SVGIG (reference sequence). V was clipped by 5 bases and J by 4 bases, with 5 bases between them. CDR3 length: 10 residues.

The chain employs TRBV7-9 and TRBJ1-2, with 8 positions matching TRBD1. CDR3 length: 17 residues. The trim removed 5 bases at V and 0 bases at J, leaving 11 bases unmatched. The germline CDR1 and CDR2 sequences are SEHNR and FQNEAQ (reference sequence). CDR3 coding DNA: TGTGCCAGCAGCCCGGGACAGGAGATACGTCCTAACTATGGCTACACCTTC. It yields the protein CASSPGQEIRPNYGYTF.

The chain has TRBV15 and TRBJ2-3, with TRBD2 identical over 13 bases. Germline CDR1 reads LNHNV; CDR2 reads YYDKDF (reference sequence). CDR3 length: 16 amino acids. Unmatched junction bases numbered 2, after V lost 3 bases and J lost 2 bases. CDR3 sequence reads: CATSSGLAGDTDTQYF. The CDR3 region has the DNA TGTGCCACCAGCAGTGGACTAGCGGGGGACACAGATACGCAGTATTTT.

The chain recombines TRBV6-2 or TRBV6-3 with TRBJ1-1, with D perhaps matching TRBD1 (5 bases). The CDR3 has 15 amino acids. V lost 0 bases, J lost 1 base, and 9 bases lay in between. CDR1 MNHEY and CDR2 SVGEGT come from the germline V gene. The CDR3 DNA sequence: TGTGCCAGCAGTTACTCGGGACGGTGGAACACTGAAGCTTTCTTT. This encodes CASSYSGRWNTEAFF.

The chain links TRBV6-5 to TRBJ2-3, with 7 bases identical to TRBD1. CDR3 length: 14 amino acids. Germline CDR1 is MNHEY and CDR2 is SVGAGI. V dropped 4 bases and J dropped 2; count of bases not matched to a gene: 3. This CDR3 reads CASSSGQTTDTQYF. The DNA of the CDR3 is TGTGCCAGCAGTTCGGGACAGACCACAGATACGCAGTATTTT.

This chain joins TRBV24-1 and TRBJ2-2, with D perhaps matching TRBD2 (5 bases). The V and J ends lost 7 bases and 4 bases respectively, with 12 bases between them. CDR3 size: 14 residues. The V gene's germline CDR1 is KGHDR and CDR2 SFDVKD. The CDR3 protein is CATRGDGSTGELFF. The DNA of the CDR3 is TGTGCCACCAGGGGAGATGGGAGCACCGGGGAGCTGTTTTTT.

The rearrangement uses TRBV18 and TRBJ1-2, with 8 bases identical to TRBD1. This CDR3 has 15 residues. Germline CDR1 and CDR2: KGHSH and LQKENI. The V gene end was trimmed by 3 bases and the J gene end by 1 base; junction bases not matched to a gene: 4. The CDR3 sequence is CASSPGTGVNYGYTF. In DNA form, the CDR3 reads TGTGCCAGCTCACCCGGGACAGGTGTTAACTATGGCTACACCTTC.

The rearrangement uses TRBV6-5 and TRBJ1-5; a weak D match, TRBD1 (5 bases). The CDR3 is made up of 14 amino acids. V was pared by 5 bases and J by 7 bases, with 15 bases between. Germline V gives CDR1 MNHEY, CDR2 SVGAGI. The CDR3 DNA reads as TGTGCCAGCAGTCCCCAGGGACGCTTACAGCCCCAGCATTTT. Residues: CASSPQGRLQPQHF.

The rearrangement joins TRBV29-1 to TRBJ1-1; TRBD1 matches 9 bases. This CDR3 region has 14 residues. V dropped 8 bases and J dropped 4; count of bases not matched to a gene: 11. The germline V gene has CDR1 SQVTM and CDR2 ANQGSEA. This chain's CDR3 is CSSRREDRGTEAFF. The CDR3 DNA sequence: TGCAGCTCCCGACGGGAGGACAGGGGCACTGAAGCTTTCTTT.

The chain combines TRBV19 with TRBJ1-5; D unresolved. Germline loops: CDR1 LNHDA, CDR2 SQIVND (reference sequence). V gave up 5 bases and J gave up 3 bases, with 14 bases separating them. This CDR3 comprises 15 residues. CDR3 in DNA: TGTGCCAGTAGTTTCCCAACGGCCTTCAATCAGCCCCAGCATTTT. Residues: CASSFPTAFNQPQHF.

Only one count was recorded for this clone. V gene TRBV7-7 combines with J gene TRBJ2-3; D perhaps matches TRBD1 (6 bases). Germline CDR1 SSHAT, CDR2 FNYEAQ (reference sequence). The CDR3 runs 16 residues. V was shortened by 1 base and J by 9 bases, with 20 bases between the two germline ends. The DNA of the CDR3 is TGTGCCAGCAGCTTAGGGATGCCGGGACAAATTTGCACGCAGTATTTT. It is translated as CASSLGMPGQICTQYF.

By share, this clone counts as medium-sized (0.01 to 0.1%). The chain uses TRBV7-2 and TRBJ1-3; 7 bases map to TRBD1. Losses at the gene ends were 5 bases for V and 2 bases for J; bases not matched to a gene: 6. This CDR3 is 15 amino acids long. In germline, CDR1 is SGHTA, CDR2 FQGNSA. The CDR3 nucleotides read TGTGCCAGCAGCATCGTGACAGGGCCTGGAAACACCATATATTTT. This sequence encodes CASSIVTGPGNTIYF. Based on the CDR3 plus reference TRBV7-2 and TRBJ1-3, the full variable domain is GAGVSQSPSNKVTEKGKDVELRCDPISGHTALYWYRQSLGQGLEFLIYFQGNSAPDKSGLPSDRFSAERTGGSVSTLTIQRTQQEDSAVYLCASSIVTGPGNTIYFGEGSWLTVV.

The chain recombines TRBV7-2 with TRBJ1-2, with TRBD1 matching 7 bases. This CDR3 is built from 14 residues. Germline CDR1 is SGHTA and CDR2 is FQGNSA. J lost 7 bases, V lost 1 base, and 6 bases had no gene match. The DNA of the CDR3 is TGTGCCAGCAGCTTAGGACAGGGACCCGTTGGCTACACCTTC. Translated, it gives CASSLGQGPVGYTF.

V is TRBV19 and J is TRBJ2-3; perhaps TRBD1 as D (6 bases). The V end lost 5 bases, the J end lost 2 bases, and 14 bases lay between the germline ends. The germline V gene has CDR1 LNHDA and CDR2 SQIVND (reference sequence). The CDR3 extends over 15 amino acids. The CDR3 spells CASSLMGAATDTQYF. The CDR3, as DNA: TGTGCCAGTAGTCTAATGGGGGCAGCCACAGATACGCAGTATTTT.